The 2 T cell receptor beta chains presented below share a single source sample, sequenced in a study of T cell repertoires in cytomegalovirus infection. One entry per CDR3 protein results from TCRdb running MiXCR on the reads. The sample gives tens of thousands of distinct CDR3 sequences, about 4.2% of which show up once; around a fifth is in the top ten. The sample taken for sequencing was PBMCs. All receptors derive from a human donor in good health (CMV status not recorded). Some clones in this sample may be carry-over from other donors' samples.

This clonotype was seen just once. CDR3 loop: CASSSIKGEQPQHF. CDR3 DNA sequence: TGTGCCAGCAGCAGTATTAAGGGGGAGCAGCCCCAGCATTTT. The gene calls are TRBV7-2 and TRBJ1-5; weak D call: TRBD1 (6 bases). Germline V CDR1 and CDR2: SGHTA, FQGNSA. The CDR3 has 14 amino acids. V lost 5 bases and J lost 7, with 15 bases in between.

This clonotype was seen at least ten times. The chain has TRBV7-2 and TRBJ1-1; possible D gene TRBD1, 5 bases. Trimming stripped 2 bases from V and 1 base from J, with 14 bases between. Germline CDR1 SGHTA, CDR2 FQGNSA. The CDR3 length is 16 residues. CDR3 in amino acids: CASSLTTGTENTEAFF. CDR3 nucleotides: TGTGCCAGCAGCTTAACCACCGGGACGGAGAACACTGAAGCTTTCTTT.